Listed below are T cell receptor beta chains from one sample, sequenced in a study of blood T cell repertoires in COVID-19. Profiling relied on immunoSEQ multiplex PCR, and the TCRdb table lists in-frame clones only, not all of them. The table records 75,000 to 95,000 clones, approximately 74% of them present only once. The source material was peripheral blood. The receptors derive from a man in his 70s with COVID-19, enrolled during active disease. CDR3s include the opening cysteine and the closing phenylalanine or tryptophan. The D gene is left open where the match is weak. Clone size, where shown, is once, few, many, or a class for clones that have expanded.

D gene	V gene	clone size	J gene	CDR3 protein	CDR3 DNA
.	TRBV7-2	.	TRBJ1-1	CASSLARARNTEAFF	TGTGCCAGCAGCTTAGCGAGGGCGCGGAACACTGAAGCTTTCTTT
TRBD1	TRBV27	.	TRBJ2-2	CASSLWFGTANTGELFF	TGTGCCAGCAGTTTATGGTTCGGGACAGCAAACACCGGGGAGCTGTTTTTT
TRBD1	TRBV2	.	TRBJ2-7	CASSGTGYEQYF	TGTGCCAGCAGTGGGACAGGCTACGAGCAGTACTTC
.	TRBV7-2	.	TRBJ1-5	CASSLFSGVNQPQHF	TGTGCCAGCAGCCTGTTTTCGGGGGTAAATCAGCCCCAGCATTTT
TRBD1	TRBV3-1/TRBV3-2	.	TRBJ2-7	CASSQGGQGLGEQYF	TGTGCCAGCAGCCAAGGGGGACAGGGTTTAGGCGAGCAGTACTTC
TRBD2	TRBV5-1	.	TRBJ2-5	CASSLTSGSQETQYF	TGCGCCAGCAGCCTGACTAGCGGGAGCCAAGAGACCCAGTACTTC
.	TRBV11-1	.	TRBJ2-2	CASRFAYRAHTGELFF	TGTGCCAGCAGGTTCGCTTACAGGGCCCACACCGGGGAGCTGTTTTTT
TRBD1	TRBV29-1	.	TRBJ2-3	CSVVGDRDSPTDTQYF	TGCAGCGTTGTGGGGGACCGGGACAGCCCCACAGATACGCAGTATTTT
.	TRBV7-3	.	TRBJ2-6	CASSQLSRGSGANVLTF	TGTGCCAGCAGCCAATTGTCCAGGGGAAGTGGGGCCAACGTCCTGACTTTC
.	TRBV11-2	.	TRBJ2-2	CASSLMFGRNTGELFF	TGTGCCAGCAGCTTAATGTTCGGGAGGAACACCGGGGAGCTGTTTTTT
TRBD2	TRBV6-5	.	TRBJ2-5	CASRPLAGGETQYF	TGTGCCAGCAGGCCCTTAGCGGGGGGAGAGACCCAGTACTTC
.	TRBV1	.	TRBJ2-1	CTSSQKSQRDTSYNEQFF	TGCACCAGCAGCCAAAAAAGCCAAAGGGACACCTCCTACAATGAGCAGTTCTTC
.	TRBV3-1/TRBV3-2	.	TRBJ2-5	CASSHGGTETQYF	TGTGCCAGCAGCCACGGGGGAACCGAGACCCAGTACTTC
.	TRBV14	.	TRBJ2-2	CASSQVPDTGELFF	TGTGCCAGCAGCCAAGTCCCTGACACCGGGGAGCTGTTTTTT
.	TRBV5-1	once	TRBJ2-3	CASSLVRPDTQYF	TGCGCCAGCAGCTTGGTTCGTCCAGATACGCAGTATTTT
.	TRBV6-2/TRBV6-3	many	TRBJ1-2	CASSRDTNYGYTF	TGTGCCAGCAGCCGTGACACCAACTATGGCTACACCTTC
TRBD1	TRBV24-1	.	TRBJ1-2	CATSAGQGVYGYTF	TGTGCCACCAGTGCGGGACAGGGAGTCTATGGCTACACCTTC
TRBD1	TRBV6-5	once	TRBJ2-3	CASSLGDRGDTQYF	TGTGCCAGCTCCCTTGGGGACAGGGGGGATACGCAGTATTTT
TRBD2	TRBV19	.	TRBJ2-3	CASSRLAGDADTQYF	TGTGCCAGTAGTAGGCTAGCGGGAGATGCGGATACGCAGTATTTT
.	TRBV9	.	TRBJ1-3	CASSAGTNSGNTIYF	TGTGCCAGCAGCGCTGGGACAAACTCTGGAAACACCATATATTTT
TRBD1	TRBV28	.	TRBJ2-7	CASSPRDRFPEQYF	TGTGCCAGCAGTCCCCGGGACAGGTTCCCCGAGCAGTACTTC
.	TRBV6-5	.	TRBJ2-1	CASSYGSSYNEQFF	TGTGCCAGCAGTTATGGTAGCTCCTACAATGAGCAGTTCTTC
TRBD2	TRBV24-1	.	TRBJ2-1	CATSEQGLAGSYNEQFF	TGTGCCACCAGTGAACAAGGACTAGCGGGATCCTACAATGAGCAGTTCTTC
TRBD1	TRBV11-1	.	TRBJ2-7	CASSFTGRGTYEQYF	TGTGCCAGCAGCTTCACAGGCAGGGGGACCTACGAGCAGTACTTC
TRBD2	TRBV7-2	.	TRBJ2-7	CASSLVGGETWEQYF	TGTGCCAGCAGCTTAGTGGGAGGGGAAACGTGGGAGCAGTACTTC
TRBD2	TRBV7-9	.	TRBJ2-3	CASSLAGTSGITDTQYF	TGTGCCAGCAGCTTAGCAGGGACTAGCGGGATCACAGATACGCAGTATTTT
.	TRBV6-2/TRBV6-3	.	TRBJ2-3	CASSYSRSRADTDTQYF	TGTGCCAGCAGTTACTCGAGAAGCAGGGCCGACACAGATACGCAGTATTTT
.	TRBV5-8	.	TRBJ1-3	CASSFGGMTGNTIYF	TGTGCCAGCAGCTTTGGGGGGATGACTGGAAACACCATATATTTT
.	TRBV9	.	TRBJ2-7	CASSVVSPYEQYF	TGTGCCAGCAGCGTAGTTTCCCCTTACGAGCAGTACTTC
TRBD2	TRBV6-1	.	TRBJ2-7	CASSTGQGGGNEQYF	TGTGCCAGCAGCACGGGGCAGGGCGGGGGAAACGAGCAGTACTTC
TRBD1	TRBV19	once	TRBJ2-7	CASSIETGEDEQYF	TGTGCCAGTAGTATAGAGACAGGGGAGGACGAGCAGTACTTC
.	TRBV6-2/TRBV6-3	.	TRBJ1-5	CASSDLPGGNQPQHF	TGTGCCAGCAGTGATCTACCGGGCGGGAATCAGCCCCAGCATTTT
TRBD2	TRBV7-2	.	TRBJ2-2	CASSLGGAGFTGELFF	TGTGCCAGCAGCTTAGGTGGAGCGGGGTTCACCGGGGAGCTGTTTTTT
.	TRBV7-9	.	TRBJ2-5	CASSLNSDSWYF	TGTGCCAGCAGCTTAAACTCCGACTCCTGGTACTTC
.	TRBV7-8	.	TRBJ1-1	CASSLEVAARSTEAFF	TGTGCCAGCAGCTTAGAGGTGGCAGCGAGAAGCACTGAAGCTTTCTTT
.	TRBV10-3	.	TRBJ1-1	CAISEGEHRDTEAFF	TGTGCCATCAGTGAGGGGGAGCACCGGGACACTGAAGCTTTCTTT
.	TRBV28	.	TRBJ1-1	CASRQNRVMSTEAFF	TGTGCCAGCAGGCAGAACAGGGTCATGAGCACTGAAGCTTTCTTT
.	TRBV21-1	few	TRBJ1-3	CASSKGDRGLGNTIYF	TGTGCCAGCAGCAAAGGGGACAGGGGGCTAGGAAACACCATATATTTT
TRBD2	TRBV20-1	.	TRBJ2-5	CSASLAGNRPETQYF	TGCAGTGCTAGTCTAGCGGGAAATCGACCGGAGACCCAGTACTTC
TRBD2	TRBV6-5	.	TRBJ2-1	CASSYGGLINEQFF	TGTGCCAGCAGTTACGGGGGACTAATCAATGAGCAGTTCTTC
.	TRBV6-5	.	TRBJ1-2	CASSKEGPGYGYTF	TGTGCCAGCAGCAAGGAGGGGCCTGGCTATGGCTACACCTTC
.	TRBV6-5	.	TRBJ2-1	CASSYTTRSNEQFF	TGTGCCAGCAGTTATACGACTAGAAGCAATGAGCAGTTCTTC
.	TRBV5-4	.	TRBJ1-3	CASSTGRDSGNTIYF	TGTGCCAGCAGCACTGGACGGGACTCTGGAAACACCATATATTTT